This TCR beta chain is drawn from a study of cytomegalovirus exposure and HLA in healthy donors. Study-wide findings and caveats: The study put under 200 TCR beta chains on its list as cytomegalovirus-associated. CMV antigen specificity of a few CMV-associated chains was confirmed in vitro.

Of note for this clone: What it binds is not known.

Profiling relied on immunoSEQ multiplex PCR, and the TCRdb table lists in-frame clones only, not all of them. The table shows 180,000 or so clones, with approximately 82% occurring only once. This TCR was recovered from a woman aged 25 to 39 in good health and CMV-seropositive. Sample: PBMCs.

The CDR3 loop reads CARQVYGYTF. The CDR3 nucleotides are TGTGCCAGACAGGTCTATGGCTACACCTTC. V usage is TRBV19 and J usage is TRBJ1-2, with D perhaps matching TRBD1 (5 bases). Trimming shortened V by 9 bases and J by 4 bases, and 6 bases separated the two germline ends. Germline V CDR1 and CDR2: LNHDA, SQIVND (reference sequence). The CDR3 covers 10 residues.